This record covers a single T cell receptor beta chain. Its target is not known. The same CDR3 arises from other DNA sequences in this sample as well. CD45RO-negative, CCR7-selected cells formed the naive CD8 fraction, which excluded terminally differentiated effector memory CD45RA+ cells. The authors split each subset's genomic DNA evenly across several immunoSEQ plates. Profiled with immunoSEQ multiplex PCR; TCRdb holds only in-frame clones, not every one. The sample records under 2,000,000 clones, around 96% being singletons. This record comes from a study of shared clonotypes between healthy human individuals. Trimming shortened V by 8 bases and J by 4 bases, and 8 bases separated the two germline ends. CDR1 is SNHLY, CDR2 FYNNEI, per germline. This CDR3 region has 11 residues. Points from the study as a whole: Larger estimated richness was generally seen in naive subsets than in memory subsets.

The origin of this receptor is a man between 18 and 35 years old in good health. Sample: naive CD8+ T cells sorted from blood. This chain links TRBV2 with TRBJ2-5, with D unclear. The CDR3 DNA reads TGTGCCAGCGCCGGTGGAGAGACCCAGTACTTC. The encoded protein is CASAGGETQYF.